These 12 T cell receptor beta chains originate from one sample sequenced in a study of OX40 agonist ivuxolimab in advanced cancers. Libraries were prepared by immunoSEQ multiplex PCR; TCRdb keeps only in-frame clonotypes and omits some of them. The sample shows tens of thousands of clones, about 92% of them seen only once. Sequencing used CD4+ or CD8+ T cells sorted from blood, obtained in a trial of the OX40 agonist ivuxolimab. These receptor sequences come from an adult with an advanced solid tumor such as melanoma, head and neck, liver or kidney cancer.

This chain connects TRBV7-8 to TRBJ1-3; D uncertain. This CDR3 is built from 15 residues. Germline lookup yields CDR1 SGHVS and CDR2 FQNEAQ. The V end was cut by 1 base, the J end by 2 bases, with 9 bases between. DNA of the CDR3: TGTGCCAGCAGCTTAGGGCATGAGGCTGGAAACACCATATATTTT. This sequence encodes CASSLGHEAGNTIYF.

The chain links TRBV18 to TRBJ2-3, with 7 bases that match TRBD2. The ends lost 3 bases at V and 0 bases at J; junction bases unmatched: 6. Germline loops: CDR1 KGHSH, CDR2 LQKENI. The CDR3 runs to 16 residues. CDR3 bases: TGTGCCAGCTCACCTATGGCTAGCGGAAGCACAGATACGCAGTATTTT. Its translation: CASSPMASGSTDTQYF.

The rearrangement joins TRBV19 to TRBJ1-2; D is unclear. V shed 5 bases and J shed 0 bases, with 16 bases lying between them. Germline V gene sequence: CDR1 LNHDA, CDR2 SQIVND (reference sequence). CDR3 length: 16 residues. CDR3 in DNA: TGTGCCAGTAGTCGGACGGCGAAATATACTAACTATGGCTACACCTTC. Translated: CASSRTAKYTNYGYTF.

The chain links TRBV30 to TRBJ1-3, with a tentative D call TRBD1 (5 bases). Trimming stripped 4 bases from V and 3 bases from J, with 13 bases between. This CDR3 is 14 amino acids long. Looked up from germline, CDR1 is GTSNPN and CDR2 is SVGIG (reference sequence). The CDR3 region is CAWNPGSVGNTIYF. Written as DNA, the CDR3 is TGTGCCTGGAATCCAGGGTCAGTTGGAAACACCATATATTTT.

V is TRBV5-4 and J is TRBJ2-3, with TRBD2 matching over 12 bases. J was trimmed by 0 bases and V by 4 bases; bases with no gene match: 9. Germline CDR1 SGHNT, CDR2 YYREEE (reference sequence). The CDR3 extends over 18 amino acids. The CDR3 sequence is CASSNIRTSGASTDTQYF. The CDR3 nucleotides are TGTGCCAGCAGCAATATCCGGACTAGCGGGGCGAGCACAGATACGCAGTATTTT.

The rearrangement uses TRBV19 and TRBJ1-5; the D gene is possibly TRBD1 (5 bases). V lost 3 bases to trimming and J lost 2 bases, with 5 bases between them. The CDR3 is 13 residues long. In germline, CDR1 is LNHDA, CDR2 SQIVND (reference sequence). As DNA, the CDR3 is TGTGCCAGTAGTATGGGGGGCAATCAGCCCCAGCATTTT. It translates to CASSMGGNQPQHF.

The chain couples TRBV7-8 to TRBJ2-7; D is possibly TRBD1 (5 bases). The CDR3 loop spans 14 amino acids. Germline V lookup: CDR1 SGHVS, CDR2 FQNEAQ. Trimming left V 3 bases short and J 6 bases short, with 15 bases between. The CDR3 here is CASSFLAGSGEQYF. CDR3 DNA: TGTGCCAGCAGCTTCCTTGCAGGGTCGGGCGAGCAGTACTTC.

The CDR3 DNA follows: TGTGCCATCAGTGAATGGGGCGAGCGGGGGGGCCGTGGGGACGAGCAGTACTTC. Its protein is CAISEWGERGGRGDEQYF. The rearrangement joins TRBV10-3 to TRBJ2-7; 10 bases match TRBD2. V gave up 3 bases and J gave up 5 bases; unmatched junction bases: 16. The CDR3 sequence is 18 residues long. Germline CDR1 is ENHRY and CDR2 is SYGVKD.

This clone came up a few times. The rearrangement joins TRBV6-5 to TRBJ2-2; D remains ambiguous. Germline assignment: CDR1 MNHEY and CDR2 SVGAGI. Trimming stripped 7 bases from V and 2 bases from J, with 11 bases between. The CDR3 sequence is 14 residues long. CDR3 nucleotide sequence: TGTGCCAGCAAGGTCAGGAGAAACACCGGGGAGCTGTTTTTT. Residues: CASKVRRNTGELFF.

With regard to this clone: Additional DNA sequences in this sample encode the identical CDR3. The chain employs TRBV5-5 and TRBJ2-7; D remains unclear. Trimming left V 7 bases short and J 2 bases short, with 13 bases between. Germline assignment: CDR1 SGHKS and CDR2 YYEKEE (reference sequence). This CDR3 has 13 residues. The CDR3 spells CASSDLGPYEQYF. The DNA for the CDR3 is TGTGCCAGCTCAGATTTGGGCCCCTACGAGCAGTACTTC.

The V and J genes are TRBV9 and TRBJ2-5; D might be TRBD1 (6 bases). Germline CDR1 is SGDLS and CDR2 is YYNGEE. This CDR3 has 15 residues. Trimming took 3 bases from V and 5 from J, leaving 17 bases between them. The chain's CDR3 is CASSDQQGWRETQYF. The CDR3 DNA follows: TGTGCCAGCAGCGACCAACAGGGCTGGAGGGAGACCCAGTACTTC. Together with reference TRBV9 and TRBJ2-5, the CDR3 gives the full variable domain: DSGVTQTPKHLITATGQRVTLRCSPRSGDLSVYWYQQSLDQGLQFLIQYYNGEERAKGNILERFSAQQFPDLHSELNLSSLELGDSALYFCASSDQQGWRETQYFGPGTRLLVL.

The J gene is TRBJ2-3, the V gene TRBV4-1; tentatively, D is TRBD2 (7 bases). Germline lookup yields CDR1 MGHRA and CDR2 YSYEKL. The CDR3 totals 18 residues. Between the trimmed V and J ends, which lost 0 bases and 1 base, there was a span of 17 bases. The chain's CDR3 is CASSQDRLGGVGTDTQYF. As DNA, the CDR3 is TGCGCCAGCAGCCAAGATAGGCTAGGGGGGGTGGGCACAGATACGCAGTATTTT.